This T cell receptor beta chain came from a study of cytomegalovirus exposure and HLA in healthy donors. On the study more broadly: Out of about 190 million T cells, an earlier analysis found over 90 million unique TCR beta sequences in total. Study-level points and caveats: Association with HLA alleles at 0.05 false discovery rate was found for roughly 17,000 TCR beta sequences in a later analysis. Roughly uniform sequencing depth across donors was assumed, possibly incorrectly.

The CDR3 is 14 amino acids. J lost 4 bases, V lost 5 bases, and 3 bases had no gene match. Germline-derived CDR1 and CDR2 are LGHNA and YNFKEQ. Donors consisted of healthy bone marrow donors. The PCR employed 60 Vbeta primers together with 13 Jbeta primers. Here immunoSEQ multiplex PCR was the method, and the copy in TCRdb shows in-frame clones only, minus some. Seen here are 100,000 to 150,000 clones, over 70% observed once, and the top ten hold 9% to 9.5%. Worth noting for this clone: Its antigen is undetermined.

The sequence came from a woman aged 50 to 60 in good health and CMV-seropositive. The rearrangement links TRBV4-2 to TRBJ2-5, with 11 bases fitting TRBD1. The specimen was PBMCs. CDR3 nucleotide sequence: TGTGCCAGCAGCGTGGACAGGGGGCGAGAGACCCAGTACTTC. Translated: CASSVDRGRETQYF.